This T cell receptor beta chain was documented in a study of T-cell reconstitution after alpha-beta-depleted transplantation in children. The CDR3 covers 15 residues. J was trimmed by 2 bases and V by 6 bases; bases with no gene match: 9. CDR1 DFQATT and CDR2 SNEGSKA come from the germline V gene (reference sequence). In the case of this clonotype: Its antigen is unknown.

During its preparation, the TCRbeta library received unique molecular identifiers. Each CDR3 protein gets one entry after TCRdb re-called the PCR reads with MiXCR. The table has about 980,000 distinct CDR3 sequences, about 31% seen once. Study results and limitations: T-cell counts and diversity at one year following transplant were attributed mainly to newly produced T cells. Some patients' high day-60 TCRbeta diversity was attributed to recipient cells surviving conditioning.

Here the sequenced sample was PBMCs, mostly from graft donor cells, taken 360 days after TCRalphabeta/CD19-depleted stem cell transplant. This chain connects TRBV20-1 to TRBJ1-3, with TRBD1 matching over 8 bases. The source of this sequence is a boy under two years old who had a stem cell transplant for SCID, so the T cells may come from the graft donor. The CDR3 nucleotides are TGCAGTGCCAGCCCGGACAGGGTGACTGGAAACACCATATATTTT. This sequence encodes CSASPDRVTGNTIYF.